What follows are 27 T cell receptor beta chains derived from one specimen sequenced in a study of Ad26.COV2.S vaccination and SARS-CoV-2 variants. Noted treatment: 15 to 20 received Ad26.COV2.S at low or high dose, single or two shots; about 5 received placebo; per-sample allocation not given. Vaccine and placebo recipients were sampled on day 63 after the first injection. The data were produced by immunoSEQ multiplex PCR, yet TCRdb's version contains in-frame clones alone and is incomplete. The top ten hold 1.5% to 2% of the sample, which has fewer than 400,000 clones, about 91% seen once. Sequencing used peripheral blood, obtained in a trial of Ad26.COV2.S vaccine versus placebo. The source of these receptors is a person aged 18 to 59 who received the Ad26.COV2.S COVID-19 vaccine or a placebo.

The chain uses TRBV13 and TRBJ1-4; 8 positions agree with TRBD1. The V gene end was trimmed by 4 bases and the J gene end by 7 bases; junction bases not matched to a gene: 5. This CDR3 has 14 amino acids. Germline V gene data show CDR1 as PRHDT and CDR2 as FYEKMQ (reference sequence). CDR3 DNA sequence: TGTGCCAGCAGCTCTGGACAGGGCGGTGAAAAACTGTTTTTT. Amino acid sequence: CASSSGQGGEKLFF.

This rearrangement joins TRBV7-2 to TRBJ1-4; 11 bases fit TRBD1. After removal of 4 bases from V and 7 bases from J, the junction contained 5 bases not matched to a gene. This CDR3 is 15 amino acids long. Germline V lookup: CDR1 SGHTA, CDR2 FQGNSA. This chain's CDR3 is CASSSAGTGGEKLFF. CDR3 DNA: TGTGCCAGCAGCTCCGCCGGGACAGGGGGTGAAAAACTGTTTTTT.

CDR3 nucleotides: TGTGCCAGCAGTTTAATGGTCCGTCAGCCCCAGCATTTT. Protein: CASSLMVRQPQHF. The rearrangement joins TRBV28 to TRBJ1-5; D is unclear. This CDR3 has 13 residues. The V end was cut by 2 bases, the J end by 6 bases, with 8 bases between. Germline-derived CDR1 and CDR2 are MDHEN and SYDVKM.

The V gene is TRBV19, the J gene TRBJ2-2; no clear D. The ends were cut back, 5 bases at V and 7 bases at J, with 8 bases in the middle. The CDR3 runs to 12 residues. Germline-derived CDR1 and CDR2 are LNHDA and SQIVND (reference sequence). The CDR3 reads CASSLGIGELFF. The CDR3 nucleotides are TGTGCCAGTAGTTTGGGGATCGGGGAGCTGTTTTTT.

The genes are TRBV6-6 and TRBJ2-7; 8 nucleotides align to TRBD2. Germline V gene lookup returns CDR1 MNHNY and CDR2 SVGAGI (reference sequence). With 8 bases clipped from V and 3 bases from J, the junction kept 0 bases outside the gene matches. The CDR3 loop spans 11 amino acids. CDR3 in amino acids: CASGTSYEQYF. For the CDR3, the DNA is TGTGCCAGCGGGACTAGCTACGAGCAGTACTTC.

The chain links TRBV6-5 to TRBJ2-7, with a weak D call TRBD2 (5 bases). The germline CDR1 and CDR2 sequences are MNHEY and SVGAGI. This CDR3 is 14 amino acids long. Trimming cost V 6 bases and J 3 bases, with 15 bases left between them. CDR3 region: CASSREAASYEQYF. CDR3 nucleotides: TGTGCCAGCAGCCGCGAAGCGGCAAGCTACGAGCAGTACTTC.

The V and J genes are TRBV2 and TRBJ2-3; D gene unclear. The CDR3 totals 15 residues. The V gene lost 2 bases and the J gene lost 5 bases, with 14 bases spanning the gap. Germline lookup yields CDR1 SNHLY and CDR2 FYNNEI. CDR3 sequence (DNA): TGTGCCAGCAGTGAAAGCTCATTTTCCGGAGATACGCAGTATTTT. Protein product: CASSESSFSGDTQYF.

The V gene is TRBV10-1, the J gene TRBJ2-7, with a weak D call TRBD2 (6 bases). This CDR3 spans 13 amino acids. Trimming cost V 1 base and J 6 bases, with 10 bases left between them. In germline, CDR1 is WNHNN, CDR2 SYGVQD (reference sequence). The CDR3 protein is CASSEFEAGEQYF. CDR3 bases: TGCGCCAGCAGTGAGTTCGAAGCGGGCGAGCAGTACTTC.

CDR3 in DNA: TGTGCCAGCAGTGACGGAGCGGGGGGGACCGGGGAGCTGTTTTTT. Protein sequence: CASSDGAGGTGELFF. The chain carries TRBV6-4 and TRBJ2-2; 10 bases fit TRBD2. Per the germline V gene, CDR1 is MRHNA and CDR2 is SNTAGT. The J segment lost 5 bases and the V segment lost 2 bases, leaving 2 bases of the junction unmatched. The length of the CDR3 is 15 residues.

This chain joins TRBV5-8 and TRBJ2-7; 9 bases are shared with TRBD1. CDR1 is SGHTS, CDR2 YDEGEE, per germline. Trimming at V came to 4 bases and at J to 5 bases, leaving 7 bases not matched to a gene. The length of the CDR3 is 14 residues. The CDR3 DNA is TGTGCCAGCAGCCCTGGACAGGGGAGAAACGAGCAGTACTTC. Its translation: CASSPGQGRNEQYF.

This rearrangement joins TRBV15 to TRBJ1-6, with D tentatively TRBD1 (5 bases). The CDR3 loop spans 14 amino acids. V was pared by 9 bases and J by 1 base, with 10 bases between. In germline, CDR1 is LNHNV, CDR2 YYDKDF (reference sequence). CDR3 residues: CATRWGSYNSPLHF. In DNA form, the CDR3 reads TGTGCCACTCGGTGGGGGTCCTATAATTCACCCCTCCACTTT.

The chain joins TRBV10-1 to TRBJ2-5, with D perhaps TRBD2 (6 bases). This CDR3 has 15 amino acids. Trimming left V 6 bases short and J 6 bases short, with 20 bases between. The germline CDR1 and CDR2 sequences are WNHNN and SYGVQD (reference sequence). CDR3 in DNA: TGCGCCAGCAGCGGAACAGGAGGGATTACGAAGACCCAGTACTTC. Its protein is CASSGTGGITKTQYF.

The V call is TRBV5-1, the J call TRBJ2-7; 8 positions agree with TRBD2. This CDR3 has 15 amino acids. V gave up 5 bases and J gave up 3 bases; unmatched junction bases: 10. Germline V gene sequence: CDR1 SGHRS, CDR2 YFSETQ. The CDR3 DNA reads TGCGCCAGCAGTCGGGGCACTAGCGGAAACTACGAGCAGTACTTC. This encodes CASSRGTSGNYEQYF.

The chain couples TRBV5-1 to TRBJ1-2; D call uncertain. The CDR3 runs to 14 residues. Germline lookup yields CDR1 SGHRS and CDR2 YFSETQ. V dropped 4 bases and J dropped 6 bases, with 16 bases sitting between them. The CDR3 loop reads CASSLGRTEHGYTF. CDR3 DNA: TGCGCCAGCAGCCTCGGACGGACTGAGCATGGCTACACCTTC.

This clone was seen once. V is TRBV5-4 and J is TRBJ2-7; D may be TRBD2 (6 bases). Between the trimmed V and J ends, which lost 1 base and 2 bases, there was a span of 19 bases. CDR1 is SGHNT, CDR2 YYREEE, per germline (reference sequence). CDR3 size: 17 residues. This CDR3 is CASSLPSDPRRAYEQYF. The DNA for the CDR3 is TGTGCCAGCAGCTTGCCTAGCGACCCCCGGAGAGCCTACGAGCAGTACTTC.

There are a few counts of this clone. A junction end diverges from the germline sequence, so it may reflect a read error. CDR3 loop: CASSVQAGQSGELFF. The CDR3 bases are TGTGCCAGCAGCGTCCAAGCGGGACAGTCCGGAGAGCTGTTTTTT. V gene TRBV9 combines with J gene TRBJ2-2; D possibly matches TRBD1 or TRBD2 (7 bases each). CDR3 length equals 15 residues. From germline, CDR1 is SGDLS and CDR2 YYNGEE. Supplemented by reference TRBV9 and TRBJ2-2, the full variable domain reads DSGVTQTPKHLITATGQRVTLRCSPRSGDLSVYWYQQSLDQGLQFLIQYYNGEERAKGNILERFSAQQFPDLHSELNLSSLELGDSALYFCASSVQAGQSGELFFGEGSRLTVL.

This chain connects TRBV7-9 to TRBJ2-7; 9 bases match TRBD2. The junction had 3 bases not matched to a gene; V was cut back by 6 bases and J by 6 bases. Germline CDR1 is SEHNR and CDR2 is FQNEAQ (reference sequence). CDR3 size: 12 residues. The CDR3: CASRREGGEQYF. The CDR3, as DNA: TGTGCCAGCAGGCGGGAGGGGGGCGAGCAGTACTTC.

This chain connects TRBV9 to TRBJ2-3, with 7 bases matching TRBD2. The CDR3 has 15 residues. V was clipped by 5 bases and J by 4 bases; unmatched bases: 10. Germline V CDR1 and CDR2: SGDLS, YYNGEE. The DNA for the CDR3 is TGTGCCAGCAGTCGTGCGGGAGTGACCGCAGATACGCAGTATTTT. It encodes CASSRAGVTADTQYF.

The chain recombines TRBV6-5 with TRBJ2-3, with a weak D call TRBD1 (5 bases). V was clipped by 2 bases and J by 3 bases, with 12 bases between them. This CDR3 region has 15 residues. Per the germline V gene, CDR1 is MNHEY and CDR2 is SVGAGI. For the CDR3, the DNA is TGTGCCAGCAGTTACAGGGGCCCGGAGACAGATACGCAGTATTTT. Its protein product is CASSYRGPETDTQYF.

The chain joins TRBV2 to TRBJ1-1; D is uncertain. CDR1 and CDR2 (germline): SNHLY, FYNNEI. V was clipped by 7 bases and J by 3 bases, with 12 bases between them. The CDR3 length is 13 residues. This CDR3 is CASNEGGDTEAFF. The CDR3 DNA sequence: TGTGCCAGCAATGAGGGCGGGGACACTGAAGCTTTCTTT.

The chain recombines TRBV7-2 with TRBJ1-1, with 8 bases aligning to TRBD1. This CDR3 comprises 14 residues. V gave up 5 bases and J gave up 8 bases; unmatched junction bases: 10. Germline assignment: CDR1 SGHTA and CDR2 FQGNSA. The CDR3 reads CASSPDRDRREAFF. The CDR3 DNA reads as TGTGCCAGCAGCCCGGACAGGGACAGGCGGGAAGCTTTCTTT. Looking up the rest from reference TRBV7-2 and TRBJ1-1 gives the full variable domain: GAGVSQSPSNKVTEKGKDVELRCDPISGHTALYWYRQSLGQGLEFLIYFQGNSAPDKSGLPSDRFSAERTGGSVSTLTIQRTQQEDSAVYLCASSPDRDRREAFFGQGTRLTVV.

This chain links TRBV4-2 with TRBJ1-2; 7 bases align to TRBD1. Germline CDR1 LGHNA, CDR2 YNFKEQ. The V gene end was trimmed by 0 bases and the J gene end by 8 bases; junction bases not matched to a gene: 6. The CDR3 runs to 14 residues. The chain's CDR3 is CASSQDGGQRGYTF. The CDR3 bases are TGTGCCAGCAGCCAAGATGGGGGACAGAGGGGCTACACCTTC.

V usage is TRBV4-2 and J usage is TRBJ2-3; 9 nucleotides align to TRBD2. Per the germline V gene, CDR1 is LGHNA and CDR2 is YNFKEQ. This CDR3 has 16 residues. V shed 3 bases, J shed 0 bases, and the junction held 4 bases outside the gene matches. The CDR3 here is CASSQVSGGSTDTQYF. CDR3 nucleotides: TGTGCCAGCAGCCAGGTTAGCGGGGGAAGCACAGATACGCAGTATTTT.

The chain employs TRBV7-9 and TRBJ1-2, with TRBD1 matching 9 bases. The CDR3 consists of 17 residues. After removal of 3 bases from V and 8 bases from J, the junction contained 16 bases not matched to a gene. Germline loops: CDR1 SEHNR, CDR2 FQNEAQ (reference sequence). This chain's CDR3 is CASSFPTGGHIAGGYTF. CDR3 nucleotide sequence: TGTGCCAGCAGCTTCCCAACAGGGGGCCACATAGCGGGCGGCTACACCTTC.

The V and J genes are TRBV24-1 and TRBJ2-2, with 12 bases identical to TRBD2. This CDR3 comprises 16 residues. V shed 2 bases, J shed 7 bases, and the junction held 4 bases outside the gene matches. CDR1 is KGHDR, CDR2 SFDVKD, per germline. The CDR3: CATSDSASGRGGELFF. CDR3 nucleotide sequence: TGTGCCACCAGTGATTCGGCTAGCGGGAGGGGCGGGGAGCTGTTTTTT.

The V call is TRBV7-2, the J call TRBJ1-5; a possible D gene is TRBD1 (6 bases). The CDR3 is made up of 14 amino acids. The V and J ends lost 8 bases and 2 bases respectively, with 13 bases between them. Germline values: CDR1 SGHTA, CDR2 FQGNSA. CDR3 nucleotide sequence: TGTGCCAGCTCCCGAGGGGGGGGCAATCAGCCCCAGCATTTT. Residues: CASSRGGGNQPQHF.

The chain couples TRBV6-5 to TRBJ2-2; TRBD1 matches at 7 bases. There are 15 residues in the CDR3. CDR1 MNHEY and CDR2 SVGAGI come from the germline V gene. The V gene end was trimmed by 6 bases and the J gene end by 4 bases; junction bases not matched to a gene: 8. CDR3 protein: CASRVTGVVTGELFF. In DNA, the CDR3 is TGTGCCAGCAGGGTCACAGGGGTGGTCACCGGGGAGCTGTTTTTT.